Listed here are 17 T cell receptor beta chains from one sample, sequenced in a study of blood T cell repertoires in COVID-19 (TCRdb year 2020). Libraries were built with the immunoSEQ multiplex PCR assay. Entries here come from immuneACCESS through TCRdb and include only in-frame sequences with V and J called. Some clones fail to appear in such tables; in the studies checked, an unresolved V gene covers under half of the shortfall, and the cause of the remainder is unknown. Counted in this sample were 300,000 to 400,000 clones; roughly 88% of them appeared once. The ten biggest clones cover 0.97% of the sample. The material sequenced was PBMCs or T cells enriched from blood (not recorded which). All receptors come from a woman aged 25 to 39 with acute COVID-19.

The chain uses TRBV28 and TRBJ1-5, with 11 bases matching TRBD1. The V and J ends lost 3 bases and 6 bases, in that order; junction bases with no gene match: 4. Germline V gives CDR1 MDHEN, CDR2 SYDVKM. The CDR3 length is 15 residues. The CDR3: CASSFRTGGPQPQHF. The CDR3 DNA is TGTGCCAGCAGTTTCAGGACAGGGGGCCCTCAGCCCCAGCATTTT.

This clone was observed a single time. The chain uses TRBV29-1 and TRBJ2-2; TRBD1 matches 8 bases. In germline, CDR1 is SQVTM, CDR2 ANQGSEA. The CDR3 has 13 amino acids. Germline trimming cut 4 bases from V and 3 bases from J; bases unmatched to any gene: 1. CDR3 nucleotides: TGCAGCGTTGGGACAGGGTACACCGGGGAGCTGTTTTTT. Protein sequence: CSVGTGYTGELFF.

This chain uses TRBV30 with TRBJ1-4, with TRBD1 matching 7 bases. The CDR3 is made up of 13 amino acids. Germline CDR1 is GTSNPN and CDR2 is SVGIG (reference sequence). With V trimmed by 4 bases and J by 8 bases, 7 bases remained unmatched. The CDR3 is CAWNRGSLEKLFF. DNA for the CDR3: TGTGCCTGGAACAGGGGTTCGTTGGAAAAACTGTTTTTT.

The chain joins TRBV19 to TRBJ1-5; 9 positions agree with TRBD1. The germline CDR1 and CDR2 sequences are LNHDA and SQIVND (reference sequence). The CDR3 runs 16 residues. With 1 base clipped from V and 4 bases from J, the junction kept 5 bases outside the gene matches. CDR3 DNA: TGTGCCAGTAGTATAGGCGGGACAGGGAGAAATCAGCCCCAGCATTTT. Amino acids: CASSIGGTGRNQPQHF. Filled out from reference TRBV19 and TRBJ1-5, the complete variable domain reads DGGITQSPKYLFRKEGQNVTLSCEQNLNHDAMYWYRQDPGQGLRLIYYSQIVNDFQKGDIAEGYSVSREKKESFPLTVTSAQKNPTAFYLCASSIGGTGRNQPQHFGDGTRLSIL.

With regard to this clone: No DNA is shown, since the ends of the CDR3 on it are uncertain; the CDR3 is the one TCRdb lists. This CDR3 reads CASSKVADGTGRTYEQYF. The chain recombines TRBV21-1 with TRBJ2-7; TRBD1 was called by the table and not checked on the DNA. TRBV21-1 corresponds to a pseudogene. The CDR3 adds up to 18 amino acids, both ends counted.

This sequence joins TRBV30 and TRBJ1-1; unclear D gene. Trimming left V 5 bases short and J 5 bases short, with 12 bases between. The germline V gene encodes CDR1 GTSNPN and CDR2 SVGIG (reference sequence). The CDR3 length is 12 residues. The CDR3 DNA reads as TGTGCCTGGGGCCTTCAAGTTACTGAAGCTTTCTTT. Protein sequence: CAWGLQVTEAFF. Full variable domain (outside the CDR3, taken from reference TRBV30 and TRBJ1-1): SQTIHQWPATLVQPVGSPLSLECTVEGTSNPNLYWYRQAAGRGLQLLFYSVGIGQISSEVPQNLSASRPQDRQFILSSKKLLLSDSGFYLCAWGLQVTEAFFGQGTRLTVV.

The gene calls are TRBV19 and TRBJ2-4; D possibly corresponds to TRBD1 (6 bases). V dropped 3 bases and J dropped 8 bases, with 17 bases sitting between them. CDR3 size: 15 residues. Germline values: CDR1 LNHDA, CDR2 SQIVND (reference sequence). The CDR3 region is CASSISYWDMDIQYF. In DNA, the CDR3 is TGTGCCAGTAGTATTTCCTACTGGGACATGGACATTCAGTACTTC. Complete variable domain (other parts from reference TRBV19 and TRBJ2-4): DGGITQSPKYLFRKEGQNVTLSCEQNLNHDAMYWYRQDPGQGLRLIYYSQIVNDFQKGDIAEGYSVSREKKESFPLTVTSAQKNPTAFYLCASSISYWDMDIQYFGAGTRLSVL.

V gene TRBV27 combines with J gene TRBJ2-7; no definite D call. The ends were cut back, 2 bases at V and 3 bases at J, with 11 bases in the middle. CDR3 length: 14 residues. Germline assignment: CDR1 MNHEY and CDR2 SMNVEV (reference sequence). The CDR3 sequence is CASSLRGLNYEQYF. DNA of the CDR3: TGTGCCAGCAGTTTAAGAGGCCTAAACTACGAGCAGTACTTC.

This chain links TRBV7-2 with TRBJ2-1, with 7 bases that match TRBD1. Trimming at V came to 5 bases and at J to 16 bases, leaving 14 bases not matched to a gene. The CDR3 consists of 13 residues. The germline V gene encodes CDR1 SGHTA and CDR2 FQGNSA. The CDR3 nucleotides read TGTGCCAGCAGCCTCTCTAGGGGGACAGCCGAATTCTTC. Protein product: CASSLSRGTAEFF.

CDR3 sequence reads: CSVAPGVETQYF. DNA of the CDR3: TGCAGCGTTGCTCCAGGGGTGGAGACCCAGTACTTC. V is TRBV29-1 and J is TRBJ2-5, with D maybe TRBD1 (6 bases). Per germline, CDR1 SQVTM and CDR2 ANQGSEA. V was trimmed by 4 bases and J by 5 bases, leaving 11 bases between them. There are 12 residues in the CDR3.

This chain links TRBV7-2 with TRBJ2-5; 7 nucleotides match TRBD2. The CDR3 has 15 amino acids. The germline V gene has CDR1 SGHTA and CDR2 FQGNSA. The trim removed 5 bases at V and 1 base at J, leaving 7 bases unmatched. This CDR3 reads CASSPSGARQETQYF. CDR3 in DNA: TGTGCCAGCAGCCCCAGCGGGGCCCGCCAAGAGACCCAGTACTTC.

This sequence joins TRBV9 and TRBJ2-5; maybe TRBD1 (5 bases). This CDR3 spans 13 amino acids. Germline CDR1 reads SGDLS; CDR2 reads YYNGEE. Trimming left V 5 bases short and J 1 base short, with 9 bases between. DNA of the CDR3: TGTGCCAGCAGTCAGGGTTCCCAAGAGACCCAGTACTTC. Its protein is CASSQGSQETQYF.

The V call is TRBV2, the J call TRBJ1-1, with D possibly being TRBD1 (5 bases). Trimming removed 4 bases at V and 4 bases at J, with 13 bases between. Germline assignment: CDR1 SNHLY and CDR2 FYNNEI. The CDR3 is made up of 14 amino acids. CDR3 protein: CASSARGLGTEAFF. The DNA of the CDR3 is TGTGCCAGCAGTGCTAGGGGCTTGGGCACTGAAGCTTTCTTT.

This clone was seen only once. This chain uses TRBV7-9 with TRBJ1-2, with D possibly matching TRBD1 (6 bases). V shed 3 bases and J shed 4 bases, with 15 bases lying between them. CDR3 length: 15 amino acids. Germline V gene lookup returns CDR1 SEHNR and CDR2 FQNEAQ (reference sequence). The CDR3 region has the DNA TGTGCCAGCAGCTTCCCGACAGGCGACTTCTATGGCTACACCTTC. It specifies CASSFPTGDFYGYTF.

The rearrangement links TRBV5-5 to TRBJ2-2, with D unclear. The ends were cut back, 3 bases at V and 5 bases at J, with 11 bases in the middle. Germline CDR1 reads SGHKS; CDR2 reads YYEKEE (reference sequence). This CDR3 is built from 14 residues. CDR3 loop: CASSSVVPTGELFF. CDR3 nucleotides: TGTGCCAGCAGCTCCGTCGTCCCGACCGGGGAGCTGTTTTTT. The full variable domain, its missing parts supplied by reference TRBV5-5 and TRBJ2-2, is DAGVTQSPTHLIKTRGQQVTLRCSPISGHKSVSWYQQVLGQGPQFIFQYYEKEERGRGNFPDRFSARQFPNYSSELNVNALLLGDSALYLCASSSVVPTGELFFGEGSRLTVL.

CDR3 in amino acids: CASTPPGQGKNIQYF. As DNA, the CDR3 is TGTGCCAGCACCCCCCCGGGACAGGGGAAAAACATTCAGTACTTC. V gene TRBV5-6 combines with J gene TRBJ2-4; 10 bases are a match to TRBD1. This CDR3 contains 15 residues. Germline V CDR1 and CDR2: SGHDT, YYEEEE. The trim removed 6 bases at V and 4 bases at J, leaving 7 bases unmatched.

The V gene is TRBV6-2 or TRBV6-3, the J gene TRBJ2-1, with TRBD2 identical over 10 bases. The CDR3 runs 19 residues. The germline V gene encodes CDR1 MNHEY and CDR2 SVGEGT. The V and J ends lost 0 bases and 7 bases, in that order; junction bases with no gene match: 15. The CDR3 loop reads CASSYSLGLSSGGLNEQFF. CDR3 DNA sequence: TGTGCCAGCAGTTACTCCCTAGGACTGTCTAGCGGGGGTTTAAATGAGCAGTTCTTC.